Reported below is one T cell receptor (beta chain). This record comes from a study of blood T cell repertoires in COVID-19. Across the whole study: Samples representing acute and convalescent COVID-19 were sourced from the United States, Italy and Spain. Sources were T cells, B-cell-depleted T cells, or PBMCs; the material itself was cDNA or gDNA.

Original analysis: Estimation of nucleated cell counts relied on the amplification of reference gene primers. Profiled with immunoSEQ multiplex PCR; TCRdb holds only in-frame clones, not every one. Clone size and V and J calls were adopted from that table, with D and trimming inferred from the DNA. The sample has around 230,000 clones, around 87% seen once. Trimming shortened V by 3 bases and J by 2 bases, and 9 bases separated the two germline ends. Germline V lookup: CDR1 SGHRS, CDR2 YFSETQ. The CDR3 totals 13 residues. The sequenced material came from PBMCs or T cells enriched from blood (not recorded which). V and J are TRBV5-1 and TRBJ2-7, with a weak D call TRBD2 (6 bases). This receptor was taken from a woman aged 40-49 years with acute COVID-19. CDR3 loop: CASSSGLPYEQYF. Written as DNA, the CDR3 is TGCGCCAGCAGCTCAGGACTACCCTACGAGCAGTACTTC.